This T cell receptor (beta chain) was identified in a study of technical replicates of blood from four donors. The CDR3 is 12 amino acids. V lost 6 bases and J lost 1, with 10 bases in between. Germline loops: CDR1 SQVTM, CDR2 ANQGSEA. Profiling relied on immunoSEQ multiplex PCR, and the TCRdb table lists in-frame clones only, not all of them. The sample has 90,000 to 100,000 clones, less than 95% seen once; the top ten hold 0.25% to 0.35%. J is TRBJ2-7 and V is TRBV29-1; D possibly corresponds to TRBD2 (5 bases). The receptor comes from a human donor in good health. Sequencing was performed on T cells isolated from PBMCs. Here the CDR3 DNA reads TGCAGCGTGATACGGGGTTCCTACGAGCAGTACTTC. Translation gives CSVIRGSYEQYF.